The rows below give T cell receptor beta chains drawn from one sample of a study of cytomegalovirus exposure and HLA in healthy donors. The data were produced by immunoSEQ multiplex PCR, yet TCRdb's version contains in-frame clones alone and is incomplete. The data show roughly 160,000 clones, about four fifths seen once. The sequencing input was PBMCs. The receptor set was obtained from a man aged 25-45 years in good health and CMV-seronegative. The CDR3 runs from the conserved cysteine through the conserved F or W. D genes are given only for firm matches. Clone size, where shown, is once, few, many, or a class for clones that have expanded.

j_gene: TRBJ1-2
abundance: .
d_gene: .
v_gene: TRBV6-1
CDR3nt: TGTGCCAGCAACGAGATTGTCTACGGCTACACCTTC
CDR3aa: CASNEIVYGYTF

j_gene: TRBJ2-7
abundance: once
d_gene: TRBD2
v_gene: TRBV7-6
CDR3nt: TGTGCCAGCAGCTTAGTTCTGGCTAGCGGGAGCAAGTCCTACGAGCAGTACTTC
CDR3aa: CASSLVLASGSKSYEQYF

j_gene: TRBJ1-1
abundance: .
d_gene: .
v_gene: TRBV6-1
CDR3nt: TGTGCCAGCAGGACCACAGGGAACACTGAAGCTTTCTTT
CDR3aa: CASRTTGNTEAFF

j_gene: TRBJ2-3
abundance: .
d_gene: TRBD1
v_gene: TRBV9
CDR3nt: TGTGCCAGCAGCGTAGCGAAGGGACAGGGGAAAAGCACAGATACGCAGTATTTT
CDR3aa: CASSVAKGQGKSTDTQYF

j_gene: TRBJ2-7
abundance: .
d_gene: TRBD1
v_gene: TRBV6-6
CDR3nt: TGTGCCAGCAGGCCCGGACAGGGCTTCAACGAGCAGTACTTC
CDR3aa: CASRPGQGFNEQYF

j_gene: TRBJ2-7
abundance: .
d_gene: TRBD1
v_gene: TRBV5-1
CDR3nt: TGCGCCAGCAGCTCACAGGGGGGAGCCCTCTACGAGCAGTACTTC
CDR3aa: CASSSQGGALYEQYF

j_gene: TRBJ2-7
abundance: .
d_gene: TRBD1
v_gene: TRBV6-1
CDR3nt: TGTGCCAGCAGTGAGGGGGACAGGGGCGAGCAGTACTTC
CDR3aa: CASSEGDRGEQYF

j_gene: TRBJ1-5
abundance: .
d_gene: TRBD1
v_gene: TRBV18
CDR3nt: TGTGCCAGCTCACCGAGACTGGACAGGGTCAGGATCCAGCCCCAGCATTTT
CDR3aa: CASSPRLDRVRIQPQHF

j_gene: TRBJ2-7
abundance: .
d_gene: .
v_gene: TRBV6-1
CDR3nt: TGTGCCAGCAGTGAATACGACATTTCCTACGAGCAGTACTTC
CDR3aa: CASSEYDISYEQYF

j_gene: TRBJ1-2
abundance: .
d_gene: TRBD1
v_gene: TRBV5-6
CDR3nt: TGTGCCAGCAGCTCCTCAGACAGGGTTTATGGCTACACCTTC
CDR3aa: CASSSSDRVYGYTF

j_gene: TRBJ2-2
abundance: .
d_gene: .
v_gene: TRBV29-1
CDR3nt: TGCAGCGTTGGAGGGAGGTCCCTTAACACCGGGGAGCTGTTTTTT
CDR3aa: CSVGGRSLNTGELFF

j_gene: TRBJ2-5
abundance: .
d_gene: TRBD2
v_gene: TRBV7-9
CDR3nt: TGTGCCACCGGACTAGCGGGAGGAGGTGAGACCCAGTACTTC
CDR3aa: CATGLAGGGETQYF

j_gene: TRBJ2-1
abundance: few
d_gene: TRBD2
v_gene: TRBV30
CDR3nt: TGTGCCTCTCAGACTAGCGGGGTCCTGAATGAGCAGTTCTTC
CDR3aa: CASQTSGVLNEQFF

j_gene: TRBJ2-5
abundance: .
d_gene: .
v_gene: TRBV20-1
CDR3nt: TGCAGTGCTAGAGTCCGAGAGACCCAGTACTTC
CDR3aa: CSARVRETQYF

j_gene: TRBJ1-4
abundance: .
d_gene: TRBD1
v_gene: TRBV10-3
CDR3nt: TGTGCCATCAGGGAGACAGGGGATGAAAAACTGTTTTTT
CDR3aa: CAIRETGDEKLFF

j_gene: TRBJ1-3
abundance: .
d_gene: .
v_gene: TRBV5-4
CDR3nt: TGTGCCAGCAGCTTGGGGGAGAGAGGAAACACCATATATTTT
CDR3aa: CASSLGERGNTIYF

j_gene: TRBJ1-2
abundance: .
d_gene: TRBD1
v_gene: TRBV6-5
CDR3nt: TGTGCCAGCAGGGGAGACAGGGGGGTGGTTGGCTACACCTTC
CDR3aa: CASRGDRGVVGYTF

j_gene: TRBJ2-5
abundance: .
d_gene: .
v_gene: TRBV9
CDR3nt: TGTGCCAGCAGCGTAGTCGGGGAGGGGGGAGAGACCCAGTACTTC
CDR3aa: CASSVVGEGGETQYF

j_gene: TRBJ1-6
abundance: .
d_gene: TRBD1
v_gene: TRBV7-9
CDR3nt: TGTGCCAGCAGCCCTGGACAGGGCGTCGATAATTCACCCCTCCACTTT
CDR3aa: CASSPGQGVDNSPLHF

j_gene: TRBJ1-1
abundance: .
d_gene: .
v_gene: TRBV9
CDR3nt: TGTGCCAGCAGCGTAGACCCAGGGAGGGGCACTGAAGCTTTCTTT
CDR3aa: CASSVDPGRGTEAFF

j_gene: TRBJ1-1
abundance: once
d_gene: .
v_gene: TRBV7-9
CDR3nt: TGTTCCAGCAGCTTAGTGTACGAGGGGGCTGAAGCTTTCTTT
CDR3aa: CSSSLVYEGAEAFF

j_gene: TRBJ1-1
abundance: .
d_gene: .
v_gene: TRBV5-6
CDR3nt: TGTGCCAGCAGCTTGCCCAGGGTCCAAGGGGCTTTCTTT
CDR3aa: CASSLPRVQGAFF

j_gene: TRBJ2-2
abundance: .
d_gene: .
v_gene: TRBV5-4
CDR3nt: TGTGCCAGCAGCTTGACCGGGGAGATCGGGGAGCTGTTTTTT
CDR3aa: CASSLTGEIGELFF

j_gene: TRBJ2-7
abundance: .
d_gene: TRBD1
v_gene: TRBV28
CDR3nt: TGTGCCAGCTTCCGGACGACAGGGGTCGAGCAGTACTTC
CDR3aa: CASFRTTGVEQYF

j_gene: TRBJ2-1
abundance: .
d_gene: TRBD2
v_gene: TRBV7-6
CDR3nt: TGTGCCAGCAGCCCAGGACTAGGCCCCTACAATGAGCAGTTCTTC
CDR3aa: CASSPGLGPYNEQFF

j_gene: TRBJ1-1
abundance: .
d_gene: .
v_gene: TRBV1
CDR3nt: TGCACCAGCAGCCCCGACTCATATCTCCCGGGACTCGAGGAAGCTTTCTTT
CDR3aa: CTSSPDSYLPGLEEAFF

j_gene: TRBJ1-2
abundance: once
d_gene: TRBD1
v_gene: TRBV5-1
CDR3nt: TGCGCCAGCAACCCGACAGGGACCCAGTACCTCTATGGCTACACCTTC
CDR3aa: CASNPTGTQYLYGYTF

j_gene: TRBJ2-7
abundance: .
d_gene: .
v_gene: TRBV6-5
CDR3nt: TGTGCCAGCAGTAGACAGTTATCCTACGAGCAGTACTTC
CDR3aa: CASSRQLSYEQYF

j_gene: TRBJ2-2
abundance: .
d_gene: TRBD2
v_gene: TRBV5-4
CDR3nt: TGTGCCAGCAGCTCCGGGACTAGGATTGCCGGGGAGCTGTTTTTT
CDR3aa: CASSSGTRIAGELFF